A single sample is the source of the 27 T cell receptor beta chains below, sequenced in a study of Graves' ophthalmopathy and Graves' hyperthyroidism. Amplified TCR beta CDR3 regions were obtained using RNA transcripts as template. The first round was an RT-PCR with HTBI primers, and the second round was a multiplex PCR. TCRdb recomputed calls from the multiplex PCR reads with MiXCR, one row per CDR3 protein. This sample has 900,000 to 1,200,000 distinct CDR3 sequences; roughly two fifths occur once, and the top ten carry approximately 10%. Specimen: peripheral blood or thyroid tissue (not recorded which). The receptors were gathered from an adult man with Graves' hyperthyroidism.

This clonotype was detected only a few times. The rearrangement links TRBV2 to TRBJ2-5; D remains unclear. Trimming shortened V by 5 bases and J by 1 base, and 17 bases separated the two germline ends. This CDR3 is 16 amino acids long. Germline loops: CDR1 SNHLY, CDR2 FYNNEI. The CDR3 spells CASSLLVPRFQETQYF. Written as DNA, the CDR3 is TGTGCCAGCAGTTTACTGGTCCCGCGGTTCCAAGAGACCCAGTACTTC.

The chain couples TRBV27 to TRBJ1-2; no clear D. This CDR3 has 16 residues. Trimming removed 2 bases at V and 6 bases at J, with 19 bases between. Per the germline V gene, CDR1 is MNHEY and CDR2 is SMNVEV (reference sequence). The CDR3 loop is CASSLNSEGGGDGYTF. The CDR3 nucleotides read TGTGCCAGCAGTTTAAATAGCGAGGGAGGAGGCGATGGCTACACCTTC.

As to this clonotype: A much larger clone lies a single base off, so this may be a read error. This chain uses TRBV19 with TRBJ2-6; D possibly uses TRBD1 or TRBD2 (5 bases each). From germline, CDR1 is LNHDA and CDR2 SQIVND (reference sequence). Trimming pared 2 bases from V and 0 bases from J, leaving 14 bases between. The CDR3 is made up of 18 amino acids. DNA for the CDR3: TGTGCCAGTAGTATAAGAGTGGGGGAAGCCTCTGGGGCCAACGTCCTGACTTTC. Translated: CASSIRVGEASGANVLTF.

Ten or more counts support this clonotype. This sequence joins TRBV7-2 and TRBJ2-7; TRBD1 matches at 9 bases. The V gene's germline CDR1 is SGHTA and CDR2 FQGNSA. The CDR3 is 14 residues long. V dropped 1 base and J dropped 6; count of bases not matched to a gene: 4. The CDR3 sequence is CASSLGPGQGEQYF. The CDR3 nucleotides read TGTGCCAGCAGCTTAGGGCCGGGACAGGGCGAGCAGTACTTC.

The chain combines TRBV25-1 with TRBJ2-6; D gene unclear. Looked up from germline, CDR1 is MGHDK and CDR2 is SYGVNS. This CDR3 has 14 amino acids. Trimming removed 3 bases at V and 5 bases at J, with 8 bases between. The CDR3 region has the DNA TGTGCCAGCAGTGACCCAGGCCGGGCCAACGTCCTGACTTTC. It encodes CASSDPGRANVLTF.

This clonotype has at least ten counts. The V and J genes are TRBV19 and TRBJ2-6; D gene unclear. The CDR3 runs 15 residues. With 1 base removed from V and 0 bases from J, the gap between germline ends came to 4 bases. Germline values: CDR1 LNHDA, CDR2 SQIVND (reference sequence). The CDR3 bases are TGTGCCAGTAGTATAGTTCCCTCTGGGGCCAACGTCCTGACTTTC. Translation gives CASSIVPSGANVLTF.

This clonotype was picked up a small number of times. This rearrangement joins TRBV6-6 to TRBJ2-7; perhaps TRBD1 as D (6 bases). Germline V gives CDR1 MNHNY, CDR2 SVGAGI (reference sequence). CDR3 size: 14 residues. V gave up 5 bases and J gave up 3 bases, with 14 bases separating them. Here the CDR3 DNA reads TGTGCCAGCAGTGTCGGACAGAGTTACTACGAGCAGTACTTC. Translated: CASSVGQSYYEQYF.

This chain connects TRBV25-1 to TRBJ2-5; 11 nucleotides line up with TRBD1. In germline, CDR1 is MGHDK, CDR2 SYGVNS. The CDR3 consists of 15 residues. The V gene end was trimmed by 4 bases and the J gene end by 5 bases; junction bases not matched to a gene: 6. CDR3 region: CASSATGTGGETQYF. The CDR3 bases are TGTGCCAGCAGTGCTACCGGGACAGGGGGGGAGACCCAGTACTTC.

This clonotype was counted ten times or more. The limits of the CDR3 on the DNA are not certain, so only TCRdb's listed CDR3 is given. The chain combines TRBV6-5 with TRBJ1-1; the tabulated D call, TRBD1, remains unverified against the DNA. A total of 13 residues make up the CDR3, ends included. The germline gives CDR1 MNHEY, CDR2 SVGAGI. CDR3 region: CASSDFRGTEAFF.

This clonotype was found many times. The V and J genes are TRBV2 and TRBJ1-1, with TRBD1 matching 8 bases. Losses at the gene ends were 3 bases for V and 2 bases for J; bases not matched to a gene: 8. Germline CDR1 is SNHLY and CDR2 is FYNNEI. The CDR3 has 16 residues. CDR3 nucleotide sequence: TGTGCCAGCAGTGATGAGACAGGGGAATTTAACACTGAAGCTTTCTTT. It is translated as CASSDETGEFNTEAFF.

This clonotype appeared a single time. The CDR3 DNA reads as TGTGCCAGCAGCTGGACCCAAGAGACCCAGTACTTC. The encoded protein is CASSWTQETQYF. The gene calls are TRBV5-5 and TRBJ2-5; D unresolved. Germline CDR1 is SGHKS and CDR2 is YYEKEE (reference sequence). The CDR3 sequence is 12 residues long. V gave up 3 bases and J gave up 1 base, with 4 bases separating them.

The rearrangement links TRBV12-3 or TRBV12-4 to TRBJ1-2; D is possibly TRBD1 (5 bases). This CDR3 region has 15 residues. Trimming shortened V by 5 bases and J by 3 bases, and 16 bases separated the two germline ends. CDR3 sequence reads: CASSSEDKQYYGYTF. DNA of the CDR3: TGTGCCAGCAGTAGTGAGGACAAGCAGTACTATGGCTACACCTTC.

About this clonotype itself: Just one base apart from a much larger clone, this may be a read error. CDR3 in amino acids: CVSSSQSQETQYF. The CDR3 DNA is TGTGTCAGCAGCTCCCAGAGTCAAGAGACCCAGTACTTC. The rearrangement links TRBV7-9 to TRBJ2-5; no clear D gene. CDR3 size: 13 residues. Per germline, CDR1 SEHNR and CDR2 FQNEAQ (reference sequence).

This sequence joins TRBV29-1 and TRBJ2-6; D is possibly TRBD2 (5 bases). V was cut by 4 bases and J by 1 base, with 11 bases left in between. The CDR3 runs to 15 residues. CDR1 and CDR2 (germline): SQVTM, ANQGSEA. In DNA form, the CDR3 reads TGCAGCGTTGGGTTACGGGGATCTGGGGCCAACGTCCTGACTTTC. Encoded protein: CSVGLRGSGANVLTF.

This clonotype was counted many times. The CDR3: CSYDETQYF. CDR3 nucleotide sequence: TGCAGCTATGATGAGACCCAGTACTTC. The chain links TRBV29-1 to TRBJ2-5, with D hard to call. This CDR3 contains 9 residues. The ends were cut back, 8 bases at V and 5 bases at J, with 6 bases in the middle. Germline loops: CDR1 SQVTM, CDR2 ANQGSEA.

This clonotype showed up many times. The chain has TRBV24-1 and TRBJ2-7, with a tentative D call TRBD1 (6 bases). The CDR3 covers 13 residues. Germline V gene data show CDR1 as KGHDR and CDR2 as SFDVKD. V lost 7 bases to trimming and J lost 6 bases, with 15 bases between them. The CDR3 DNA sequence: TGTGCCACCAGCAGGGGCGGCGGGTCCGAGCAGTACTTC. It translates to CATSRGGGSEQYF.

The CDR3 coding sequence is TGTGCCAGCAGTTACGGACAGATTTACGAGCAGTACTTC. It is translated as CASSYGQIYEQYF. The chain links TRBV7-9 to TRBJ2-7; tentatively, D is TRBD1 (6 bases). The CDR3 loop spans 13 amino acids. V was pared by 6 bases and J by 4 bases, with 13 bases between. Germline V gene sequence: CDR1 SEHNR, CDR2 FQNEAQ (reference sequence).

This clonotype was found a few times. One end of the junction is discordant with germline, which a read error may explain. The chain couples TRBV24-1 to TRBJ2-7; D is unclear. The CDR3 sequence is 13 residues long. From germline, CDR1 is KGHDR and CDR2 SFDVKD. The CDR3: CASSLSFRYEQYF. CDR3 DNA: TGTGCCAGCAGTTTATCGTTCCGCTACGAGCAGTACTTC.

This clonotype was observed many times. This chain joins TRBV6-6 and TRBJ1-4; D not resolved. Per germline, CDR1 MNHNY and CDR2 SVGAGI (reference sequence). Trimming removed 0 bases from V and 3 bases from J, with 2 bases in between. This CDR3 spans 13 amino acids. CDR3: CASSYSSNEKLFF. As DNA, the CDR3 is TGTGCCAGCAGTTACTCTTCTAATGAAAAACTGTTTTTT.

At least ten counts were recorded for this clonotype. This rearrangement joins TRBV10-3 to TRBJ2-7; 7 nucleotides agree with TRBD1. The CDR3 is 14 residues long. Losses at the gene ends were 4 bases for V and 3 bases for J; bases not matched to a gene: 6. Germline CDR1 ENHRY, CDR2 SYGVKD. The CDR3 bases are TGTGCCATCAGTGCAAGACAGGGAAGCTACGAGCAGTACTTC. It yields the protein CAISARQGSYEQYF.

There are a few counts of this clonotype. The chain is built from TRBV12-3 or TRBV12-4 and TRBJ1-1; D gene unclear. The V and J ends lost 8 bases and 1 base respectively, with 26 bases between them. The CDR3 runs 18 residues. The CDR3 DNA follows: TGTGCCAGCGGGTCCGACTACACACCATCGAGGGCGAACACTGAAGCTTTCTTT. Its protein product is CASGSDYTPSRANTEAFF.

This clonotype was seen at least ten times. This chain joins TRBV10-3 and TRBJ2-5, with D possibly matching TRBD2 (6 bases). V was trimmed by 10 bases and J by 3 bases, leaving 18 bases between them. The CDR3 spans 14 residues. Germline CDR1 reads ENHRY; CDR2 reads SYGVKD. The chain's CDR3 is CASGRSGAEETQYF. The DNA of the CDR3 is TGTGCCAGCGGTCGTTCGGGAGCGGAAGAGACCCAGTACTTC.

A few counts support this clonotype. An end of the junction differs from the germline gene, which may be a read error. The chain links TRBV7-3 to TRBJ2-7; D perhaps matches TRBD2 (6 bases). The CDR3 has 14 amino acids. The germline CDR1 and CDR2 sequences are SGHTA and FQGTGA. The CDR3 nucleotides are TGCGCCAGCAGCTCCCGGGACGGGGGAGTTGAGCAGTACTTC. Residues: CASSSRDGGVEQYF.

The V gene is TRBV2, the J gene TRBJ1-6; D gene unclear. Germline-derived CDR1 and CDR2 are SNHLY and FYNNEI. The V and J ends lost 8 bases and 8 bases respectively, with 13 bases between them. The CDR3 is 13 residues long. CDR3 amino acids: CASAQDWDSPLHF. In nucleotides, the CDR3 is TGTGCCAGCGCCCAGGACTGGGATTCACCCCTCCACTTT.

There are many counts of this clonotype. The rearrangement joins TRBV6-6 to TRBJ1-5, with D possibly being TRBD1 (5 bases). Germline V gives CDR1 MNHNY, CDR2 SVGAGI (reference sequence). This CDR3 comprises 14 residues. Trimming shortened V by 7 bases and J by 4 bases, and 14 bases separated the two germline ends. DNA of the CDR3: TGTGCCAGCACCCAAGGGGTCAGGAATCAGCCCCAGCATTTT. Translating gives CASTQGVRNQPQHF.

This clonotype was seen repeatedly, ten times or more. This chain connects TRBV5-6 to TRBJ2-5; the D is unclear. The CDR3 has 13 amino acids. The germline V and J ends were trimmed by 0 bases and 4 bases, with 7 bases remaining between them. Germline V gene sequence: CDR1 SGHDT, CDR2 YYEEEE. The DNA for the CDR3 is TGTGCCAGCAGCTTGGCGACGTCAGAGACCCAGTACTTC. Translation gives CASSLATSETQYF.

This clonotype appeared many times. The chain carries TRBV29-1 and TRBJ2-2, with a weak D call TRBD1 (5 bases). Trimming cost V 2 bases and J 6 bases, with 10 bases left between them. CDR1 and CDR2 (germline): SQVTM, ANQGSEA. This CDR3 region has 13 residues. The CDR3 nucleotides read TGCAGCGTTGAACGAAGGGGCCCCGGGGAGCTGTTTTTT. It translates to CSVERRGPGELFF.